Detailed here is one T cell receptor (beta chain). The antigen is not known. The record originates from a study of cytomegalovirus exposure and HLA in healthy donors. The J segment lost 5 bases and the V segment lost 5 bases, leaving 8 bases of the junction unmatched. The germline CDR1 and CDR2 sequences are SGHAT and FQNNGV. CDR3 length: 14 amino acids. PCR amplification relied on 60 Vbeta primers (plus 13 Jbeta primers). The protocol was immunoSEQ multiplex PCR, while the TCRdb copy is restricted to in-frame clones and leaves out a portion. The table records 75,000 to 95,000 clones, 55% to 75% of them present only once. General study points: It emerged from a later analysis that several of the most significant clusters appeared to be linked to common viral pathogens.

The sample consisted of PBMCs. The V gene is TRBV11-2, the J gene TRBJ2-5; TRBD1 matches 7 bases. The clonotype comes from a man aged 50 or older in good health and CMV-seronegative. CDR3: CASSREGAWETQYF. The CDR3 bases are TGTGCCAGCAGCAGAGAGGGGGCTTGGGAGACCCAGTACTTC. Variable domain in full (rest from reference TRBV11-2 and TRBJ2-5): EAGVAQSPRYKIIEKRQSVAFWCNPISGHATLYWYQQILGQGPKLLIQFQNNGVVDDSQLPKDRFSAERLKGVDSTLKIQPAKLEDSAVYLCASSREGAWETQYFGPGTRLLVL.